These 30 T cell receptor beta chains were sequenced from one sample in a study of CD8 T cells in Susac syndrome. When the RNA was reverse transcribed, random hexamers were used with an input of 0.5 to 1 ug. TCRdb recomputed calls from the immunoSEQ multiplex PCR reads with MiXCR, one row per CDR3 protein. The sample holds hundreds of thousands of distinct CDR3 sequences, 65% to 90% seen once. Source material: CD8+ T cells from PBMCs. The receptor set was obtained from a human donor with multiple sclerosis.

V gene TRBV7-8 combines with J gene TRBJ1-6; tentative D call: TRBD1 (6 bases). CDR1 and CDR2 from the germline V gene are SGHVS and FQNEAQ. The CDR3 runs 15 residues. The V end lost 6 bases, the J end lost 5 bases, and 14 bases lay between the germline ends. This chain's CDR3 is CASRGTLGHNSPLHF. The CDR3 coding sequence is TGTGCCAGCAGGGGGACACTGGGCCATAATTCACCCCTCCACTTT.

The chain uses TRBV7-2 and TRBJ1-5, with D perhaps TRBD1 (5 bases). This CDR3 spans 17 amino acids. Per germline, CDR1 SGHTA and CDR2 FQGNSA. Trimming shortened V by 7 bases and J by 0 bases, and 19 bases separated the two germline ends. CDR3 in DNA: TGTGCCAGCACCCTGACAGCAAACGCCTATAGCAATCAGCCCCAGCATTTT. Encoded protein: CASTLTANAYSNQPQHF.

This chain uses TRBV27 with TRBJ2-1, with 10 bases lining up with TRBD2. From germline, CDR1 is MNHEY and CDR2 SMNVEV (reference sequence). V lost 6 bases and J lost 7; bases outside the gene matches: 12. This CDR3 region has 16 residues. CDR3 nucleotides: TGTGCCAGCAGCCTCGTCGGACTAGCGGCACTTAATGAGCAGTTCTTC. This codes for CASSLVGLAALNEQFF.

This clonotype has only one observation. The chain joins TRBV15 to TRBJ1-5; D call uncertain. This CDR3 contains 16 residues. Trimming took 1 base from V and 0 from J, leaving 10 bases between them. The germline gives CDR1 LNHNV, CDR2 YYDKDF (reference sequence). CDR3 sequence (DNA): TGTGCCACCAGCAGAGGTAGCAGATATAGCAATCAGCCCCAGCATTTT. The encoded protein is CATSRGSRYSNQPQHF.

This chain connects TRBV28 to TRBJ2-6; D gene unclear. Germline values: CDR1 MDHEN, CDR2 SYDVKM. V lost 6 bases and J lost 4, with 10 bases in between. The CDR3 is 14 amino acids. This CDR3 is CASSPIGGANVLTF. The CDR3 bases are TGTGCCAGCAGCCCGATAGGCGGGGCCAACGTCCTGACTTTC.

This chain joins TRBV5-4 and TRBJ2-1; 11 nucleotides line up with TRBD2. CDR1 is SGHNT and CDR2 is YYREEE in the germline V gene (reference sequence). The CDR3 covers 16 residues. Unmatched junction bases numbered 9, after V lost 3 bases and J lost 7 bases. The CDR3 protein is CASSSLLAGALNEQFF. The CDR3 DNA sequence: TGTGCCAGCAGCTCGTTACTAGCGGGAGCTCTTAATGAGCAGTTCTTC.

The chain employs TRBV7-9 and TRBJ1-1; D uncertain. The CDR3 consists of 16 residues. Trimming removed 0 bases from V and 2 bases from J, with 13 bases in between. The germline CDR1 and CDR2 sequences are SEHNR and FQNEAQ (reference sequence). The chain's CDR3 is CASSLAFNRPNTEAFF. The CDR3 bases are TGTGCCAGCAGCTTAGCTTTTAATCGGCCAAACACTGAAGCTTTCTTT.

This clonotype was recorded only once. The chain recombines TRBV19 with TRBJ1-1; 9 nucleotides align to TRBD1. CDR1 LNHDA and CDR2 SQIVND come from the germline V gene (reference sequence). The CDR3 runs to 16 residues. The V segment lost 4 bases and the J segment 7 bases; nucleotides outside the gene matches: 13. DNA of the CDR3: TGTGCCAGTAGTACCCCGGGACAGGGTCTGGGCGGTGAAGCTTTCTTT. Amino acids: CASSTPGQGLGGEAFF.

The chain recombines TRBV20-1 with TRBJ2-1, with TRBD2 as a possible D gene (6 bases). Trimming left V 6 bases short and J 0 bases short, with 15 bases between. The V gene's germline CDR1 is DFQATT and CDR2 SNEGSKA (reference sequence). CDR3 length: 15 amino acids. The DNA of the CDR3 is TGCAGTGCCCCCCTAGGGGACTTCTCCTACAATGAGCAGTTCTTC. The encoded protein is CSAPLGDFSYNEQFF.

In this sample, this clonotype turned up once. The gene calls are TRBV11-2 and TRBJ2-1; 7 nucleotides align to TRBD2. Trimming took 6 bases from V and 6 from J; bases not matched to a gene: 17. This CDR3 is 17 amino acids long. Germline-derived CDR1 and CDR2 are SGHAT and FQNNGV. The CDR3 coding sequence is TGTGCCAGCAGTCTTTTCCCCGTGGCGGGAGACTCCAATGAGCAGTTCTTC. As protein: CASSLFPVAGDSNEQFF.

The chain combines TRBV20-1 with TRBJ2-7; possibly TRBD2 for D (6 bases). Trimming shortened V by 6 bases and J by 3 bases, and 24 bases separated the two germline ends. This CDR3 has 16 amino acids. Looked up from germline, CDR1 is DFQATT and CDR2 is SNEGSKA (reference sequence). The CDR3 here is CSANTGAGPPSYEQYF. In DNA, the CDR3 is TGCAGTGCGAATACCGGGGCGGGGCCTCCTAGCTACGAGCAGTACTTC.

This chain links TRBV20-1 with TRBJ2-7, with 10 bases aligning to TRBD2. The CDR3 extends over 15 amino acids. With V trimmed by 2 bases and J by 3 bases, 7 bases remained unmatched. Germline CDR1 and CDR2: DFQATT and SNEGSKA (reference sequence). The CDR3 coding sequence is TGCAGTGCTAGACCCCTAGCGGGAGATTTCTACGAGCAGTACTTC. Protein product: CSARPLAGDFYEQYF.

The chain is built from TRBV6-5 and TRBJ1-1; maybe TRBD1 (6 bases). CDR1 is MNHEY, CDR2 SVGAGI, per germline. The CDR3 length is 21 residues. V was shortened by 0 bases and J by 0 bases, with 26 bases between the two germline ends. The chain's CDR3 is CASSYSRERGMTPGVNTEAFF. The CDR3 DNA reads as TGTGCCAGCAGTTACTCGAGAGAGAGGGGGATGACTCCCGGGGTGAACACTGAAGCTTTCTTT.

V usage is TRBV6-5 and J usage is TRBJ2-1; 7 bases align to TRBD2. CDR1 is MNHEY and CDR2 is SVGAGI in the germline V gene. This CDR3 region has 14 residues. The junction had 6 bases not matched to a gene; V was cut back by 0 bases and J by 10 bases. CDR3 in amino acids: CASSYSTGTTEQFF. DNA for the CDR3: TGTGCCAGCAGTTACTCGACCGGGACTACGGAGCAGTTCTTC.

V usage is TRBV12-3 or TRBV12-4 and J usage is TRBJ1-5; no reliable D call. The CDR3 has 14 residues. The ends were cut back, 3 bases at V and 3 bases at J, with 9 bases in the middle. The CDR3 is CASSFDGFNQPQHF. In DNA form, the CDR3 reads TGTGCCAGCAGTTTTGACGGGTTCAATCAGCCCCAGCATTTT.

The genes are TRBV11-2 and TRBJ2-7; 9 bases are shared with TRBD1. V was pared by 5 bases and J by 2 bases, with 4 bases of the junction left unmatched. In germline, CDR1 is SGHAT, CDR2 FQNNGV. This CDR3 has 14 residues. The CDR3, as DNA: TGTGCCAGCAGCGTACAGGGGGCAGCCTACGAGCAGTACTTC. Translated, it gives CASSVQGAAYEQYF.

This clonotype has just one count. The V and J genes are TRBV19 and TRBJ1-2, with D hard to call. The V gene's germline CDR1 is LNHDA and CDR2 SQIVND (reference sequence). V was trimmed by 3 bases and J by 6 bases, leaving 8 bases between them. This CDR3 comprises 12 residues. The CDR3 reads CASSIPGNGYTF. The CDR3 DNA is TGTGCCAGTAGTATCCCCGGTAATGGCTACACCTTC. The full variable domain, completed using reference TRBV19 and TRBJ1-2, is DGGITQSPKYLFRKEGQNVTLSCEQNLNHDAMYWYRQDPGQGLRLIYYSQIVNDFQKGDIAEGYSVSREKKESFPLTVTSAQKNPTAFYLCASSIPGNGYTFGSGTRLTVV.

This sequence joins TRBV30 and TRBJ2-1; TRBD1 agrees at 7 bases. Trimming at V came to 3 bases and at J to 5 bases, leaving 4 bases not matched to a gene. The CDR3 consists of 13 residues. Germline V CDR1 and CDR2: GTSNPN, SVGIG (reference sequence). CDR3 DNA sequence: TGTGCCTGGAGCCGGGACAGACACAATGAGCAGTTCTTC. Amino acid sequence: CAWSRDRHNEQFF.

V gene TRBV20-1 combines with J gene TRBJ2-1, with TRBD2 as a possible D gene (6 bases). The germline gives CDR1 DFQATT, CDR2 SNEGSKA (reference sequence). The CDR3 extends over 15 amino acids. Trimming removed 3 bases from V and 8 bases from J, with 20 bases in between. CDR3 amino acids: CSARSGWEVGDEQFF. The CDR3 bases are TGCAGTGCTAGGTCTGGCTGGGAGGTCGGGGATGAGCAGTTCTTC.

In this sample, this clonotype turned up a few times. CDR3 bases: TGTGCCAGCAGCTTGGAGGCTAGCGGTAGCTCCTACAATGAGCAGTTCTTC. Its translation is CASSLEASGSSYNEQFF. This chain connects TRBV5-4 to TRBJ2-1; 7 bases agree with TRBD2. V shed 0 bases, J shed 0 bases, and the junction held 6 bases outside the gene matches. Germline lookup yields CDR1 SGHNT and CDR2 YYREEE (reference sequence). The CDR3 is made up of 17 amino acids.

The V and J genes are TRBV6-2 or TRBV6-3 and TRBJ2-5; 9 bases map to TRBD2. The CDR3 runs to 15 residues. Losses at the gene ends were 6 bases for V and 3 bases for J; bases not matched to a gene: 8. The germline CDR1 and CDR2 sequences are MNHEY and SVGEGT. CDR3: CASSLGTSLKETQYF. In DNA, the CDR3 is TGTGCCAGCAGCCTCGGGACTAGCTTAAAAGAGACCCAGTACTTC.

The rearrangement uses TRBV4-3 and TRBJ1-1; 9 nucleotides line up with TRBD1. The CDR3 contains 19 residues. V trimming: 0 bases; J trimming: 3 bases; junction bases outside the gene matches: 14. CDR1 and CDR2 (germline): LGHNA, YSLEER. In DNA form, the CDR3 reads TGCGCCAGCAGCCAAGATGTATACAGGGGGCGAGGCTGGGACACTGAAGCTTTCTTT. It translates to CASSQDVYRGRGWDTEAFF.

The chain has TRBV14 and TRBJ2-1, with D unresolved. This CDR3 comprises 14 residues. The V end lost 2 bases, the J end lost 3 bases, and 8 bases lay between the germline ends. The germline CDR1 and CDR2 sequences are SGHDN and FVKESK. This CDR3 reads CASSQRQLYNEQFF. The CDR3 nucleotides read TGTGCCAGCAGCCAACGACAACTCTACAATGAGCAGTTCTTC.

CDR3 DNA sequence: TGTGCCAGCAGTGATAACGGGGATTCACCCCTCCACTTT. Encoded protein: CASSDNGDSPLHF. This chain connects TRBV2 to TRBJ1-6, with D unresolved. Germline V gene lookup returns CDR1 SNHLY and CDR2 FYNNEI. This CDR3 region has 13 residues. V dropped 3 bases and J dropped 8 bases, with 8 bases sitting between them. Filled out from reference TRBV2 and TRBJ1-6, the complete variable domain reads EPEVTQTPSHQVTQMGQEVILRCVPISNHLYFYWYRQILGQKVEFLVSFYNNEISEKSEIFDDQFSVERPDGSNFTLKIRSTKLEDSAMYFCASSDNGDSPLHFGNGTRLTVT.

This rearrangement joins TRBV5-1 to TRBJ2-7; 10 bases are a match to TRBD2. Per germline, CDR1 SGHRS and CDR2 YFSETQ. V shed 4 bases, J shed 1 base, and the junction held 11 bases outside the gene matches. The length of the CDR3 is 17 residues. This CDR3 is CASSLEGGLAASYEQYF. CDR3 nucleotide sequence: TGCGCCAGCAGCCTGGAGGGAGGACTAGCGGCATCCTACGAGCAGTACTTC.

The CDR3 nucleotides are TGCGCCAGCAGCTCAGGCTTAGCGGAAGCCTCCTACGAGCAGTACTTC. Its translation is CASSSGLAEASYEQYF. This rearrangement joins TRBV4-3 to TRBJ2-7; TRBD2 is a possible D gene (6 bases). V was shortened by 5 bases and J by 0 bases, with 17 bases between the two germline ends. Germline CDR1 LGHNA, CDR2 YSLEER. The CDR3 sequence is 16 residues long.

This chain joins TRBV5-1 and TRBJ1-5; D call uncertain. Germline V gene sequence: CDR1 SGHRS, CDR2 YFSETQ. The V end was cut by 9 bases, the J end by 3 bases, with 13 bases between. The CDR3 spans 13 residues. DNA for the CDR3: TGCGCCACCCGGGGAGAGTTCAATCAGCCCCAGCATTTT. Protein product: CATRGEFNQPQHF.

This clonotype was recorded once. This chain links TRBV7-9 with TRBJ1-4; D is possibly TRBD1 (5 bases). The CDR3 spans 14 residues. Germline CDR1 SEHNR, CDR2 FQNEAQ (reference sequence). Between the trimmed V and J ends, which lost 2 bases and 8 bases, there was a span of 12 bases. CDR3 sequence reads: CASSLFQGGEKLFF. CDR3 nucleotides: TGTGCCAGCAGCTTATTTCAGGGCGGCGAAAAACTGTTTTTT.

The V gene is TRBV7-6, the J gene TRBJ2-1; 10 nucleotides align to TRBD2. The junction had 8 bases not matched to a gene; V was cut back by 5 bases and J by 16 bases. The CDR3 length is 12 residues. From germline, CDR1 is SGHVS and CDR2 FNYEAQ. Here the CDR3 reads CASSASGGLLFF. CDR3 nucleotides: TGTGCCAGCAGCGCTAGCGGGGGCCTCTTATTCTTC.

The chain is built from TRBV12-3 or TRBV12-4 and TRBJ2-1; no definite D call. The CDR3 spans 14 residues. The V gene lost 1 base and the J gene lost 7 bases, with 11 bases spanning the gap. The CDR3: CASSLDGLNNEQFF. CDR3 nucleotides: TGTGCCAGCAGTTTAGACGGCTTAAATAATGAGCAGTTCTTC.